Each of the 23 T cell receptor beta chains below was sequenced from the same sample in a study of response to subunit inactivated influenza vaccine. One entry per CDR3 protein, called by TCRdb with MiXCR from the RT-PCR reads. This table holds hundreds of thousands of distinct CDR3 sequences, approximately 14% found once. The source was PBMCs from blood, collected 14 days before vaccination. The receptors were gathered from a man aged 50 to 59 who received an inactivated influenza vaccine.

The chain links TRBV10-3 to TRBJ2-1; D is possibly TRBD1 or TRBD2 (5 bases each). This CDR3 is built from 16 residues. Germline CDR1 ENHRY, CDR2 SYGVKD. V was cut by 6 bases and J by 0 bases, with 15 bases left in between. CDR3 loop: CAIRGVETGSYNEQFF. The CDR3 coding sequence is TGTGCCATCAGGGGGGTGGAGACGGGCTCCTACAATGAGCAGTTCTTC.

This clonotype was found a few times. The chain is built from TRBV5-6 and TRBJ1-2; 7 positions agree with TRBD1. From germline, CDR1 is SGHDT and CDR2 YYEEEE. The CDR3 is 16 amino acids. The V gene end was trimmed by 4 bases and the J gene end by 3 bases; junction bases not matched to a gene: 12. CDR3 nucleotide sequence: TGTGCCAGCAGCCACGCCCAGGGGGGCCGGTACTATGGCTACACCTTC. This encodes CASSHAQGGRYYGYTF.

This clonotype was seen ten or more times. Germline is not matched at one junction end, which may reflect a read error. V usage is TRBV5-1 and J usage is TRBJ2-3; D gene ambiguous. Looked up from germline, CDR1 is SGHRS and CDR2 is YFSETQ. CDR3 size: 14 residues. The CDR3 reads CASSLVGNTDTQYF. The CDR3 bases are TGTGCCAGCAGCTTAGTTGGGAACACAGATACGCAGTATTTT.

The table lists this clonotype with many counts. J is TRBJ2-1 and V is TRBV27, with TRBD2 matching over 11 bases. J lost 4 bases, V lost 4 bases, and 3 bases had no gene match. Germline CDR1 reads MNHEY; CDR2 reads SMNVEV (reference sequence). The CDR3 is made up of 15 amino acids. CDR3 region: CASSSGTSGYNEQFF. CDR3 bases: TGTGCCAGCAGTTCCGGGACTAGCGGATACAATGAGCAGTTCTTC.

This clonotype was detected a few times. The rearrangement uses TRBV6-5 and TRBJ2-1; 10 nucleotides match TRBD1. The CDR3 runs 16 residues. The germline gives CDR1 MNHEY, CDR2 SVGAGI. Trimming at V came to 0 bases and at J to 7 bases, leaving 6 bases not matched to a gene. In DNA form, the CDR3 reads TGTGCCAGCAGTTACTCGGGACAGGGGCTGGGGAATGAGCAGTTCTTC. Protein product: CASSYSGQGLGNEQFF.

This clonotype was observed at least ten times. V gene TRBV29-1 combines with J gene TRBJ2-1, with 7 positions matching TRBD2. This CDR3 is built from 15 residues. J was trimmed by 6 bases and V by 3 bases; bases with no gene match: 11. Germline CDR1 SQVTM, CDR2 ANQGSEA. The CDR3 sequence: CSVDRSGRAGNEQFF. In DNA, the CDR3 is TGCAGCGTTGATAGGTCGGGGAGGGCAGGCAATGAGCAGTTCTTC.

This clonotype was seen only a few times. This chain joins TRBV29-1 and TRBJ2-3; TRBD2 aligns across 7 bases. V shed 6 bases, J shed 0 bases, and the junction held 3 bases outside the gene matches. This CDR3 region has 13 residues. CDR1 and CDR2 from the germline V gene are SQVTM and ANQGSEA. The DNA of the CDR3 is TGCAGCGTCAAGCGGGATAGCACAGATACGCAGTATTTT. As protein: CSVKRDSTDTQYF.

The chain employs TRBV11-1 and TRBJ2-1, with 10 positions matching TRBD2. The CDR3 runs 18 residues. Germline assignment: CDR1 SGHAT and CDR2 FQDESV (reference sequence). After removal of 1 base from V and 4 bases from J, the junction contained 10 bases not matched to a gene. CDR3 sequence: CASSLGPSGSFLYNEQFF. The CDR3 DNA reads TGTGCCAGCAGCTTAGGACCTAGCGGGAGTTTCTTGTACAATGAGCAGTTCTTC.

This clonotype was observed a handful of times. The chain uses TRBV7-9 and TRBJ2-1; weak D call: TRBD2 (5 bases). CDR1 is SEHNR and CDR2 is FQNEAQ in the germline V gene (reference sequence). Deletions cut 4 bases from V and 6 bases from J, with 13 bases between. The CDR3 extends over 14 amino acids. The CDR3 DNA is TGTGCCAGCAGCTCCAGCGGACGGGGCAATGAGCAGTTCTTC. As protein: CASSSSGRGNEQFF.

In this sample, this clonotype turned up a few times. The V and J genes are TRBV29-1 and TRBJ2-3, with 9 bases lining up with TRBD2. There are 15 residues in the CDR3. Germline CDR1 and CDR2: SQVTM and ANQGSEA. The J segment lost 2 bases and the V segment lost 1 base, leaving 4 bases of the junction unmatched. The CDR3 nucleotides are TGCAGCGTTGAAGTAGCGGGGGAGACCACAGATACGCAGTATTTT. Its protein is CSVEVAGETTDTQYF.

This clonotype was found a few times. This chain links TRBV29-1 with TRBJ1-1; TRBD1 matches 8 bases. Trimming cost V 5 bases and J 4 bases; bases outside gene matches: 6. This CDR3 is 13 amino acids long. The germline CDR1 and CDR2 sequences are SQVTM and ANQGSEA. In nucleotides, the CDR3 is TGCAGCGTTCAGGGGGCCGTGGTCACTGAAGCTTTCTTT. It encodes CSVQGAVVTEAFF.

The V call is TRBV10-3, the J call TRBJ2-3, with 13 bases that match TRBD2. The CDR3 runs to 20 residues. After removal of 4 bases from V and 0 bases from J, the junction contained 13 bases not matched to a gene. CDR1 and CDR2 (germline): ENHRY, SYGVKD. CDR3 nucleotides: TGTGCCATCAGTGGAAGGACTAGCGGGGGAGTACCCGCTAGCACAGATACGCAGTATTTT. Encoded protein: CAISGRTSGGVPASTDTQYF.

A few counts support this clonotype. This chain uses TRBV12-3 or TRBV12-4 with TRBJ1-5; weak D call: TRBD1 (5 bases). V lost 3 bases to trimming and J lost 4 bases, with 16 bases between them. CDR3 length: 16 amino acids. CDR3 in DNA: TGTGCCAGCAGTTTGGGGGTAGCAGGGCCGAATCAGCCCCAGCATTTT. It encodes CASSLGVAGPNQPQHF.

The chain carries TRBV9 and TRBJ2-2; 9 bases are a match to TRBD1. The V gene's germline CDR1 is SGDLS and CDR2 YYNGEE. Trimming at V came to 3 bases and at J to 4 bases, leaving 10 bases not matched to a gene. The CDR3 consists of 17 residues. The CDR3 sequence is CASSAPSQGAGTGELFF. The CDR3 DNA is TGTGCCAGCAGCGCCCCCTCACAGGGGGCGGGCACCGGGGAGCTGTTTTTT.

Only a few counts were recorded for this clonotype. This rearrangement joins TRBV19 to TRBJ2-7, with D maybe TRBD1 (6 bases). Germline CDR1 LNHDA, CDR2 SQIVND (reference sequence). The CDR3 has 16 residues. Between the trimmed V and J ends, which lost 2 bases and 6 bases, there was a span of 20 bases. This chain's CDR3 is CASSIFYGTRGGEQYF. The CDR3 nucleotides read TGTGCCAGTAGTATATTCTACGGGACAAGGGGCGGCGAGCAGTACTTC.

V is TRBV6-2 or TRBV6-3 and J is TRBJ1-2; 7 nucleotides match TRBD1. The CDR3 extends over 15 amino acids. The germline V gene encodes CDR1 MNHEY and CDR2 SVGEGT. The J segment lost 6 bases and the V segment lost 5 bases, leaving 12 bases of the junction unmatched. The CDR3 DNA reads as TGTGCCAGCAGTCGGGACAGCCTAAGTCTTGATGGCTACACCTTC. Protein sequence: CASSRDSLSLDGYTF.

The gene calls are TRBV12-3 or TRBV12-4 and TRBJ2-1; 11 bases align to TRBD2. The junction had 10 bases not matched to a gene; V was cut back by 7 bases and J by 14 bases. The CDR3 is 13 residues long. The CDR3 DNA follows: TGTGCCAGCACCACTCTGACTAGCGGGACCGAGTTCTTC. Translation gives CASTTLTSGTEFF.

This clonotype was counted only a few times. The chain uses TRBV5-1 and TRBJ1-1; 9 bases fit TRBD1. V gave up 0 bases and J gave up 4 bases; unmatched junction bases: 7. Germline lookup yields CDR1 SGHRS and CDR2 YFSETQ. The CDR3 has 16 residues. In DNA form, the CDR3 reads TGCGCCAGCAGCTTGGGTCAGACAGGGGGGAGCACTGAAGCTTTCTTT. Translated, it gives CASSLGQTGGSTEAFF.

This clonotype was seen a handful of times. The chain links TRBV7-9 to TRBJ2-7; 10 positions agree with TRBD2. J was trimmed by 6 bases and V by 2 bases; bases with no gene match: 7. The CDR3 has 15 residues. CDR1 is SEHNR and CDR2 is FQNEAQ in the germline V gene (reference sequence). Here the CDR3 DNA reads TGTGCCAGCAGCTTACTAGCGGGAGCGGGAGGCGAGCAGTACTTC. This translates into CASSLLAGAGGEQYF.

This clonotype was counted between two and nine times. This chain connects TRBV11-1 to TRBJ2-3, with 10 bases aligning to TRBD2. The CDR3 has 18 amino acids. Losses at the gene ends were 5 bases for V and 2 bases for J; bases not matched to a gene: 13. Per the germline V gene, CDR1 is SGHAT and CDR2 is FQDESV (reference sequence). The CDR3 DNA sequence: TGTGCCAGCAGCCCACCCCGAGGTAGCGGGGGGATCACAGATACGCAGTATTTT. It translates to CASSPPRGSGGITDTQYF.

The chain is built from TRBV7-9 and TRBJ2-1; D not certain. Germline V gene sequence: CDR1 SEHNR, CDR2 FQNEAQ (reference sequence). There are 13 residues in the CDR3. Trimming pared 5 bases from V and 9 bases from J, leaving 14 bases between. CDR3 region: CASSIHSSGEQFF. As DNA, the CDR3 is TGTGCCAGCAGCATCCACAGCAGTGGTGAGCAGTTCTTC. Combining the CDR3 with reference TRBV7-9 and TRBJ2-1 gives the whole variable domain DTGVSQNPRHKITKRGQNVTFRCDPISEHNRLYWYRQTLGQGPEFLTYFQNEAQLEKSRLLSDRFSAERPKGSFSTLEIQRTEQGDSAMYLCASSIHSSGEQFFGPGTRLTVL.

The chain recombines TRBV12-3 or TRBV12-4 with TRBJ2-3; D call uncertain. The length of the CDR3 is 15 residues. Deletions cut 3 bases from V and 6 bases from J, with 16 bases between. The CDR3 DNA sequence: TGTGCCAGCAGTTTGGTGGCAGGAACGTGGGATACGCAGTATTTT. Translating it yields CASSLVAGTWDTQYF.

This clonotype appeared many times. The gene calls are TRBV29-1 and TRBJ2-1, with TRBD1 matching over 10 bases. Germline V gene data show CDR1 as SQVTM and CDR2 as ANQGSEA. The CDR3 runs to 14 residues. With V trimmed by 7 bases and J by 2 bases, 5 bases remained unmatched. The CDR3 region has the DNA TGCAGCGCTGCGGGACAGGGGCCCTACAATGAGCAGTTCTTC. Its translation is CSAAGQGPYNEQFF.